The 15 T cell receptor beta chains in this list originate from one sample, sequenced in a study of T cell changes during pregnancy in multiple sclerosis (dated by TCRdb to about 2019). The receptor library was made with the immunoSEQ multiplex PCR assay. TCRdb holds this immuneACCESS table with in-frame rearrangements only. Some clones are missing; in checked studies, unresolved V genes explain under half, and the rest has no known cause. The sample profile shows more than 75,000 clones; roughly 93% of them were found once. Of the sample, roughly 2.5% is held by the ten largest clones. The material was peripheral blood, obtained in the third trimester of pregnancy. Receptor source: a female donor with multiple sclerosis, enrolled in a pregnancy study.

V usage is TRBV10-3 and J usage is TRBJ2-5, with a tentative D call TRBD2 (7 bases). Per the germline V gene, CDR1 is ENHRY and CDR2 is SYGVKD. The CDR3 extends over 15 amino acids. V was clipped by 4 bases and J by 5 bases, with 17 bases between them. CDR3 sequence (DNA): TGTGCCATCAGTGTTGGGGGAGGGGGGGTGGAGACCCAGTACTTC. This encodes CAISVGGGGVETQYF.

The CDR3: CASSLGLGGTAFF. The CDR3 DNA follows: TGTGCCAGCAGCTTGGGCCTCGGGGGGACGGCTTTCTTT. The rearrangement links TRBV7-9 to TRBJ1-1, with a possible D match to TRBD1 (5 bases). CDR1 and CDR2 (germline): SEHNR, FQNEAQ (reference sequence). This CDR3 spans 13 amino acids. The ends were cut back, 3 bases at V and 11 bases at J, with 16 bases in the middle.

This clone was counted once. This rearrangement joins TRBV29-1 to TRBJ2-1; no clear D. This CDR3 region has 10 residues. V shed 1 base and J shed 8 bases, with 3 bases lying between them. CDR1 is SQVTM and CDR2 is ANQGSEA in the germline V gene. As DNA, the CDR3 is TGCAGCGTTGAAGTATATGAGCAGTTCTTC. Its translation: CSVEVYEQFF.

The genes are TRBV9 and TRBJ2-5, with D maybe TRBD2 (7 bases). The CDR3 is 19 amino acids. Germline values: CDR1 SGDLS, CDR2 YYNGEE. Deletions cut 3 bases from V and 2 bases from J, with 26 bases between. The CDR3 DNA reads TGTGCCAGCAGCGCAACAATCGGAGGTGGCGGGGGCGCGCAAGAGACCCAGTACTTC. Encoded protein: CASSATIGGGGGAQETQYF. The full variable domain, completed using reference TRBV9 and TRBJ2-5, is DSGVTQTPKHLITATGQRVTLRCSPRSGDLSVYWYQQSLDQGLQFLIQYYNGEERAKGNILERFSAQQFPDLHSELNLSSLELGDSALYFCASSATIGGGGGAQETQYFGPGTRLLVL.

The rearrangement links TRBV9 to TRBJ2-3, with a possible D match to TRBD1 (6 bases). From germline, CDR1 is SGDLS and CDR2 YYNGEE. CDR3 length: 17 amino acids. V was clipped by 4 bases and J by 2 bases, with 20 bases between them. In nucleotides, the CDR3 is TGTGCCAGCAGCCCCAGGGGATTCAGGGGCTCCACAGATACGCAGTATTTT. It specifies CASSPRGFRGSTDTQYF. Using reference TRBV9 and TRBJ2-3 for the parts outside the CDR3, the full variable domain is DSGVTQTPKHLITATGQRVTLRCSPRSGDLSVYWYQQSLDQGLQFLIQYYNGEERAKGNILERFSAQQFPDLHSELNLSSLELGDSALYFCASSPRGFRGSTDTQYFGPGTRLTVL.

V gene TRBV27 combines with J gene TRBJ1-1, with a possible D match to TRBD1 (6 bases). Germline CDR1 and CDR2: MNHEY and SMNVEV (reference sequence). Between the trimmed V and J ends, which lost 4 bases and 1 base, there was a span of 13 bases. The CDR3 is 15 amino acids. The CDR3 sequence is CASSYHRAGNTEAFF. The CDR3 DNA follows: TGTGCCAGCAGTTACCACAGGGCCGGGAACACTGAAGCTTTCTTT.

This clone is a singleton in its sample. The rearrangement joins TRBV27 to TRBJ1-4; 9 bases line up with TRBD1. Germline V gene lookup returns CDR1 MNHEY and CDR2 SMNVEV (reference sequence). This CDR3 has 16 amino acids. J lost 5 bases, V lost 3 bases, and 7 bases had no gene match. CDR3 in DNA: TGTGCCAGCAGTTTCTCGTCGGGACAGGGAAATGAAAAACTGTTTTTT. The encoded protein is CASSFSSGQGNEKLFF.

The CDR3 bases are TGTGCCAGCAGCCCAACCGGACAGGGTAATGAAAAACTGTTTTTT. Its protein product is CASSPTGQGNEKLFF. V usage is TRBV5-4 and J usage is TRBJ1-4, with 8 positions matching TRBD1. The germline CDR1 and CDR2 sequences are SGHNT and YYREEE (reference sequence). The CDR3 loop spans 15 amino acids. Trimming at V came to 4 bases and at J to 4 bases, leaving 6 bases not matched to a gene. The full variable domain, its missing parts supplied by reference TRBV5-4 and TRBJ1-4, is ETGVTQSPTHLIKTRGQQVTLRCSSQSGHNTVSWYQQALGQGPQFIFQYYREEENGRGNFPPRFSGLQFPNYSSELNVNALELDDSALYLCASSPTGQGNEKLFFGSGTQLSVL.

The chain combines TRBV7-2 with TRBJ1-3; the match to TRBD1 covers 7 bases. Germline-derived CDR1 and CDR2 are SGHTA and FQGNSA. The V gene end was trimmed by 0 bases and the J gene end by 7 bases; junction bases not matched to a gene: 12. The CDR3 is made up of 17 amino acids. CDR3 DNA sequence: TGTGCCAGCAGCTTAGCATTCACCGGGACAGTGGCTAACACCATATATTTT. Translated: CASSLAFTGTVANTIYF.

V and J are TRBV27 and TRBJ2-7; weak D call: TRBD1 (5 bases). Germline V gene sequence: CDR1 MNHEY, CDR2 SMNVEV (reference sequence). V was clipped by 2 bases and J by 3 bases, with 14 bases between them. This CDR3 region has 15 residues. CDR3 amino acids: CASSLGIRVGYEQYF. In DNA form, the CDR3 reads TGTGCCAGCAGTTTAGGAATCAGGGTTGGCTACGAGCAGTACTTC.

The V and J genes are TRBV6-5 and TRBJ2-3; 9 bases match TRBD2. Germline V lookup: CDR1 MNHEY, CDR2 SVGAGI. This CDR3 spans 16 amino acids. J gave up 0 bases and V 4 bases, and 5 bases lay outside the gene matches. CDR3 protein: CASSFRLAASTDTQYF. The DNA of the CDR3 is TGTGCCAGCAGTTTCCGACTAGCGGCGAGCACAGATACGCAGTATTTT.

The V gene is TRBV10-3, the J gene TRBJ1-1; TRBD1 might be the D (5 bases). Germline CDR1 ENHRY, CDR2 SYGVKD. Trimming stripped 3 bases from V and 6 bases from J, with 11 bases between. This CDR3 has 13 amino acids. This CDR3 is CAISESQGAEAFF. In DNA, the CDR3 is TGTGCCATCAGTGAATCGCAGGGCGCTGAAGCTTTCTTT.

J is TRBJ1-5 and V is TRBV7-9; D is perhaps TRBD1 (6 bases). V lost 5 bases and J lost 7, with 15 bases in between. CDR1 SEHNR and CDR2 FQNEAQ come from the germline V gene (reference sequence). The CDR3 length is 14 residues. The CDR3 nucleotides read TGTGCCAGCAGCCTCGACAGGACAGAGCAGCCCCAGCATTTT. It yields the protein CASSLDRTEQPQHF.

The chain employs TRBV19 and TRBJ1-2; 8 positions agree with TRBD1. This CDR3 has 14 residues. V gave up 7 bases and J gave up 5 bases; unmatched junction bases: 9. Germline V gene sequence: CDR1 LNHDA, CDR2 SQIVND (reference sequence). The CDR3, as DNA: TGTGCCAGTACCTCGGGACAGGAAAGATATGGCTACACCTTC. Translating gives CASTSGQERYGYTF.

The chain carries TRBV6-6 and TRBJ2-7; the D is unclear. Trimming stripped 0 bases from V and 2 bases from J, with 11 bases between. The CDR3 sequence is 15 residues long. CDR1 and CDR2 (germline): MNHNY, SVGAGI (reference sequence). This CDR3 is CASSYSAVRPYEQYF. The CDR3 DNA reads TGTGCCAGCAGTTACTCGGCAGTGAGGCCCTACGAGCAGTACTTC.